This T cell receptor beta chain is from a study of neurological immune-mediated disorders. This clonotype was detected ten times or more. The antigen remains unidentified. This CDR3 is 14 amino acids long. Deletions cut 5 bases from V and 4 bases from J, with 12 bases between. The germline gives CDR1 MNHEY, CDR2 SVGAGI. The team produced cDNA through 5'RACE using 10-nucleotide random UMIs. TCRdb recomputed calls from the 5' RACE reads with MiXCR, one row per CDR3 protein. The data show 77,000 or so distinct CDR3 sequences, about 9.5% seen once. Source material was 2 million unsorted PBMCs, stored at -80 °C in RNAlater. General observations from the study: In HTLV-1-associated myelopathy, TCR clonal expansion was greatest, whereas multiple sclerosis had the least, falling below healthy controls. Because no CDR3 amino acid sequences were shared across subjects by expanded clones, private repertoires were suggested in all groups.

The sample taken for sequencing was PBMCs. The origin of this receptor is a man between 50 and 59 years old in good health. J is TRBJ2-1 and V is TRBV6-5; weak D call: TRBD2 (5 bases). CDR3 residues: CASSPTDLYNEQFF. CDR3 bases: TGTGCCAGCAGTCCTACGGACTTGTACAATGAGCAGTTCTTC.